One T cell receptor beta chain is described in this entry. Unmatched junction bases numbered 15, after V lost 9 bases and J lost 7 bases. CDR3 size: 14 residues. Germline CDR1 is WSHSY and CDR2 is SAAADI. These data are taken from a study of cytomegalovirus exposure and HLA in healthy donors. The PCR ran on 60 Vbeta and 13 Jbeta primers. The assay was immunoSEQ multiplex PCR, and TCRdb's table has in-frame clones only and misses some. Counted here are around 100,000 clones, less than 85% occurring once; the ten biggest clones make up under 2.5%. The specimen was PBMCs. The sequence was obtained from a man younger than 35 in good health and CMV-seronegative. The chain combines TRBV10-2 with TRBJ2-7; 7 positions agree with TRBD1. CDR3 in DNA: TGCGCCAGTTATAGGGGTACAGGGGCCGGGGAGCAGTACTTC. Protein sequence: CASYRGTGAGEQYF.